This T cell receptor beta chain is drawn from a study of T cells expressing NK-cell markers. On the study more broadly: It was sorted CD3+CD56+NKG2C+, CD3+CD56+NKG2C- and CD3+CD56-NKG2C+ T cells that supplied the TCR beta repertoires. Within the sequenced cohort of eight donors, seven exhibited HCMV seropositivity and one was seronegative. Broader study findings: The share of CD8+ T cells held by dominant NKG2C+ clonotypes was about 1.0-8% in roughly 6 donors.

Turning to this clonotype: Its antigen is unidentified.

After re-calling the 5' RACE reads, TCRdb lists one entry per CDR3 protein, DNA absent. This sample's table reports approximately 150,000 distinct CDR3 sequences. Germline V lookup: CDR1 SGHRS, CDR2 YFSETQ. The CDR3 contains 13 residues. The chain is built from TRBV5-1 and TRBJ1-6. The sample taken for sequencing was blood T cells: a sorted CD56 or NKG2C T cell subset, CD4+ or CD8+ T cells, or bulk PBMC T cells (not recorded which). The TCR was taken from a woman between 18 and 69 years old in good health. CDR3 sequence reads: CASSFDKTSPLHF. The whole variable domain, filled in from reference TRBV5-1 and TRBJ1-6, reads KAGVTQTPRYLIKTRGQQVTLSCSPISGHRSVSWYQQTPGQGLQFLFEYFSETQRNKGNFPGRFSGRQFSNSRSEMNVSTLELGDSALYLCASSFDKTSPLHFGNGTRLTVT.